These 29 T cell receptor beta chains originate from one sample sequenced in a study of post-analysis software for immune sequencing data (dated by TCRdb to 2015 to 2017). Broader findings and caveats from the paper: Significantly higher frequencies in patients than in controls were found for roughly 5 TRBV segments, including TRBV5-6, TRBV5-1 and TRBV20-1.

These receptors' targets are unknown. Library prep was done by PCR. The listed sequencing device is Illumina HiSeq 2500. To reduce PCR and sequencing biases, unique molecular identifiers were built into the TCR beta cDNA libraries. TCRdb redid the processing of the public reads, applying fastp at Q25 and MiXCR, and retained in-frame beta chains. Rows are combined by CDR3 protein, so each entry shows the most common genes and DNA. In all, the sample holds about 500,000 distinct CDR3 sequences, and under 55% of those were seen once. The biggest ten clones account for 9% to 13% of the sample. The sample was blood. The receptors derive from a girl aged 10 to 17 with multiple sclerosis.

V usage is TRBV7-2 and J usage is TRBJ2-3, with D uncertain. CDR1 SGHTA and CDR2 FQGNSA come from the germline V gene. V dropped 3 bases and J dropped 5 bases, with 12 bases sitting between them. The CDR3 extends over 14 amino acids. For the CDR3, the DNA is TGTGCCAGCAGCTTTGGACCACTGGGAGATACGCAGTATTTT. This encodes CASSFGPLGDTQYF.

The V gene is TRBV29-1, the J gene TRBJ2-1; 10 bases are shared with TRBD1. Germline CDR1 is SQVTM and CDR2 is ANQGSEA. The CDR3 is 13 amino acids. In DNA form, the CDR3 reads TGCAGTGGCCGACAGGGGGCCCACAATGAGCAGTTCTTC. Translation gives CSGRQGAHNEQFF.

The chain employs TRBV7-2 and TRBJ2-1; D remains unclear. This CDR3 has 15 residues. V lost 6 bases to trimming and J lost 0 bases, with 12 bases between them. Looked up from germline, CDR1 is SGHTA and CDR2 is FQGNSA. The CDR3 DNA follows: TGTGCCAGCAGTAAACAGAGATACTCCTACAATGAGCAGTTCTTC. Its protein is CASSKQRYSYNEQFF.

This clonotype came up once. The CDR3 DNA sequence: TGCGCCAGCAGCGGCGGGACTAAATTGGCCAATGAGCAGTTCTTC. As protein: CASSGGTKLANEQFF. The V gene is TRBV5-1, the J gene TRBJ2-1; 7 nucleotides agree with TRBD2. Germline V CDR1 and CDR2: SGHRS, YFSETQ. The V segment lost 4 bases and the J segment 6 bases; nucleotides outside the gene matches: 10. The CDR3 contains 15 residues.

The chain joins TRBV7-9 to TRBJ1-5; D remains unclear. CDR1 SEHNR and CDR2 FQNEAQ come from the germline V gene (reference sequence). The CDR3 totals 16 residues. V was cut by 4 bases and J by 3 bases, with 16 bases left in between. CDR3 residues: CASSYPVVGDNQPQHF. The CDR3 nucleotides read TGTGCCAGCAGCTATCCGGTTGTCGGGGACAATCAGCCCCAGCATTTT.

This chain connects TRBV28 to TRBJ1-1; a possible D gene is TRBD1 (6 bases). The CDR3 covers 14 residues. Trimming pared 5 bases from V and 5 bases from J, leaving 15 bases between. From germline, CDR1 is MDHEN and CDR2 SYDVKM. This chain's CDR3 is CASSQGAGATEAFF. The CDR3 DNA follows: TGTGCCAGCAGTCAAGGGGCGGGGGCAACTGAAGCTTTCTTT.

V and J are TRBV2 and TRBJ2-3; tentative D call: TRBD2 (5 bases). Trimming removed 8 bases at V and 0 bases at J, with 12 bases between. Per germline, CDR1 SNHLY and CDR2 FYNNEI. The CDR3 length is 14 residues. CDR3 region: CASGSGESTDTQYF. The DNA of the CDR3 is TGTGCCAGCGGGAGCGGAGAAAGCACAGATACGCAGTATTTT.

This clonotype has just a few counts. The chain has TRBV29-1 and TRBJ2-5; 7 nucleotides agree with TRBD1. Trimming cost V 7 bases and J 2 bases; bases outside gene matches: 7. CDR1 is SQVTM, CDR2 ANQGSEA, per germline. The CDR3 length is 13 residues. The CDR3 spells CSGCQGVQETQYF. CDR3 nucleotide sequence: TGCAGCGGATGCCAGGGGGTACAAGAGACCCAGTACTTC.

This sequence joins TRBV20-1 and TRBJ2-1, with D tentatively TRBD1 or TRBD2 (5 bases each). The germline V gene has CDR1 DFQATT and CDR2 SNEGSKA (reference sequence). The V end was cut by 2 bases, the J end by 10 bases, with 15 bases between. The CDR3 is made up of 13 amino acids. The CDR3 region has the DNA TGCAGTGCTAGACCAGCCGGGACCGGGGAGCAGTTCTTC. Translation: CSARPAGTGEQFF.

The chain links TRBV20-1 to TRBJ2-5; 8 nucleotides match TRBD2. The germline CDR1 and CDR2 sequences are DFQATT and SNEGSKA (reference sequence). The CDR3 length is 14 residues. The CDR3 protein is CGGSGGSPQETQYF. The CDR3 region has the DNA TGCGGCGGTTCGGGAGGGAGTCCTCAAGAGACCCAGTACTTC.

This clonotype appeared many times. The rearrangement links TRBV12-3 or TRBV12-4 to TRBJ2-1, with 8 bases lining up with TRBD1. This CDR3 has 15 amino acids. Trimming took 6 bases from V and 2 from J; bases not matched to a gene: 6. The CDR3 region has the DNA TGTGCCAGCAGCCCCGGGACAGGTACCTACAATGAGCAGTTCTTC. Translation gives CASSPGTGTYNEQFF.

The rearrangement links TRBV7-9 to TRBJ2-7; 7 bases agree with TRBD1. The CDR3 length is 14 residues. Looked up from germline, CDR1 is SEHNR and CDR2 is FQNEAQ (reference sequence). V lost 5 bases, J lost 2 bases, and 6 bases stayed unmatched. The CDR3 sequence is CASSHQGQPYEQYF. The DNA of the CDR3 is TGTGCCAGCAGCCATCAGGGACAGCCCTACGAGCAGTACTTC.

This clonotype was seen a handful of times. V is TRBV10-3 and J is TRBJ2-3; TRBD1 matches 9 bases. The junction had 5 bases not matched to a gene; V was cut back by 4 bases and J by 6 bases. Germline-derived CDR1 and CDR2 are ENHRY and SYGVKD. The length of the CDR3 is 14 residues. In DNA form, the CDR3 reads TGTGCCATCAGTGGGACAGGGGAGGGGGATACGCAGTATTTT. This codes for CAISGTGEGDTQYF.

The chain joins TRBV7-9 to TRBJ2-5, with a weak D call TRBD1 (6 bases). Judging by the DNA end, TRBJ2-4 fits better; the J call may be wrong. Germline CDR1 reads SEHNR; CDR2 reads FQNEAQ (reference sequence). The CDR3 extends over 16 amino acids. The CDR3 DNA sequence: TGTGCCAGCAGCTCGAAGGGCTGGGGGCGCGGAAACATTCAGTACTTC. Its protein is CASSSKGWGRGNIQYF.

The chain carries TRBV12-3 or TRBV12-4 and TRBJ2-5; 7 bases match TRBD2. This CDR3 comprises 16 residues. J gave up 2 bases and V 1 base, and 7 bases lay outside the gene matches. CDR3 nucleotide sequence: TGTGCCAGCAGTTTAGGTCTAGCGGAACTACAAGAGACCCAGTACTTC. Its protein is CASSLGLAELQETQYF.

Notes on this clonotype: Sequence at one end of the junction differs from germline and may be a read error. The chain uses TRBV20-1 and TRBJ2-7; no reliable D call. Per the germline V gene, CDR1 is DFQATT and CDR2 is SNEGSKA (reference sequence). The length of the CDR3 is 15 residues. The CDR3 reads CGAPTRPNWVYEQYF. The CDR3, as DNA: TGCGGTGCTCCAACGAGACCTAATTGGGTCTACGAGCAGTACTTC.

This rearrangement joins TRBV20-1 to TRBJ1-2, with a possible D match to TRBD1 (5 bases). CDR3 length: 15 residues. Trimming took 0 bases from V and 5 from J, leaving 16 bases between them. Germline V gene sequence: CDR1 DFQATT, CDR2 SNEGSKA (reference sequence). For the CDR3, the DNA is TGCAGTGCTAGAGATGGCGGGGGAGGACAATATGGCTACACCTTC. As protein: CSARDGGGGQYGYTF.

The rearrangement uses TRBV9 and TRBJ2-1, with TRBD2 identical over 13 bases. In germline, CDR1 is SGDLS, CDR2 YYNGEE. J was trimmed by 6 bases and V by 4 bases; bases with no gene match: 4. This CDR3 region has 15 residues. The CDR3 sequence: CASSRTSGSPNEQFF. CDR3 DNA: TGTGCCAGCAGCCGGACTAGCGGGAGCCCCAATGAGCAGTTCTTC.

The sample holds a few counts of this clonotype. The chain recombines TRBV4-3 with TRBJ1-2; weak D call: TRBD1 (6 bases). Trimming took off 0 bases at V and 5 bases at J, with 19 bases between the two ends. Germline V lookup: CDR1 LGHNA, CDR2 YSLEER. This CDR3 spans 17 amino acids. CDR3 sequence: CASSQDPNREVAYGYTF. CDR3 coding DNA: TGCGCCAGCAGCCAAGATCCGAACAGGGAGGTCGCGTATGGCTACACCTTC.

The rearrangement links TRBV10-3 to TRBJ1-5; 8 nucleotides align to TRBD1. The length of the CDR3 is 13 residues. Unmatched junction bases numbered 6, after V lost 9 bases and J lost 5 bases. Germline CDR1 and CDR2: ENHRY and SYGVKD. CDR3 nucleotide sequence: TGTGCCATACAGGACAGGGACCATCAGCCCCAGCATTTT. The encoded protein is CAIQDRDHQPQHF.

There are a few counts of this clonotype. The chain uses TRBV5-1 and TRBJ2-7; maybe TRBD1 (6 bases). Germline lookup yields CDR1 SGHRS and CDR2 YFSETQ. The CDR3 spans 15 residues. Trimming took off 3 bases at V and 0 bases at J, with 13 bases between the two ends. The CDR3 DNA sequence: TGCGCCAGCAGCTACGGACAGACCCCCTCCTACGAGCAGTACTTC. Translation: CASSYGQTPSYEQYF.

This clonotype was seen only a few times. J is TRBJ2-3 and V is TRBV4-1, with 7 bases identical to TRBD2. The germline gives CDR1 MGHRA, CDR2 YSYEKL. V lost 0 bases and J lost 5; bases outside the gene matches: 11. This CDR3 contains 17 residues. CDR3 in amino acids: CASSQDPTSVGGDTQYF. The CDR3 DNA is TGCGCCAGCAGCCAAGACCCAACTAGCGTGGGAGGAGATACGCAGTATTTT.

J is TRBJ2-7 and V is TRBV7-9, with D possibly being TRBD2 (5 bases). Germline assignment: CDR1 SEHNR and CDR2 FQNEAQ (reference sequence). Trimming shortened V by 7 bases and J by 5 bases, and 15 bases separated the two germline ends. The CDR3 runs to 13 residues. CDR3 coding DNA: TGTGCCAGCAACTTGAGGGCTTCCCACGAGCAGTACTTC. Translating gives CASNLRASHEQYF.

This clonotype was picked up a small number of times. The J gene is TRBJ2-3, the V gene TRBV24-1; 7 positions agree with TRBD2. The CDR3 extends over 13 amino acids. The V segment lost 1 base and the J segment 10 bases; nucleotides outside the gene matches: 4. Germline V lookup: CDR1 KGHDR, CDR2 SFDVKD. CDR3 amino acids: CATSDLLREAQYF. The DNA of the CDR3 is TGTGCCACCAGTGATTTACTACGGGAGGCGCAGTATTTT.

This clonotype showed up just a few times. The chain employs TRBV27 and TRBJ2-7; D not resolved. The CDR3 length is 12 residues. CDR1 is MNHEY and CDR2 is SMNVEV in the germline V gene (reference sequence). V was pared by 7 bases and J by 6 bases, with 13 bases between. CDR3 coding DNA: TGTGCCAGCAAGGTGGGGAAGGGCGAGCAGTACTTC. Translated: CASKVGKGEQYF.

The V gene is TRBV13, the J gene TRBJ2-5; D is perhaps TRBD1 (5 bases). Trimming took 5 bases from V and 7 from J, leaving 14 bases between them. Germline assignment: CDR1 PRHDT and CDR2 FYEKMQ (reference sequence). CDR3 size: 13 residues. Written as DNA, the CDR3 is TGTGCCAGCAGCCTCCAAGGGGTCGGGACCCAGTACTTC. Its translation is CASSLQGVGTQYF.

This rearrangement joins TRBV12-3 or TRBV12-4 to TRBJ2-3; TRBD1 aligns across 9 bases. V trimming: 5 bases; J trimming: 5 bases; junction bases outside the gene matches: 2. The CDR3 has 13 amino acids. CDR3 bases: TGTGCCAGCAGTCTGGGACAGGGAGATACGCAGTATTTT. Amino acids: CASSLGQGDTQYF.

V usage is TRBV12-3 or TRBV12-4 and J usage is TRBJ2-5; 7 positions agree with TRBD1. This CDR3 comprises 16 residues. V shed 5 bases, J shed 3 bases, and the junction held 12 bases outside the gene matches. CDR3 in DNA: TGTGCCAGCAGTCCACTCCTCGAGGGGGCCGAAGAGACCCAGTACTTC. The encoded protein is CASSPLLEGAEETQYF.

The genes are TRBV9 and TRBJ2-3, with a weak D call TRBD1 (5 bases). Germline CDR1 and CDR2: SGDLS and YYNGEE. This CDR3 is 14 amino acids long. Trimming cost V 3 bases and J 0 bases, with 8 bases left between them. In nucleotides, the CDR3 is TGTGCCAGCAGCGCGCAGGGTAGCACAGATACGCAGTATTTT. Protein product: CASSAQGSTDTQYF.